Listed here is a single T cell receptor (beta chain). What it recognizes is unknown. Analyses pooled second doses at about 4 or about 12 weeks. This sample was taken from a study of T cell responses to AZD1222 COVID-19 vaccine. The data were produced by immunoSEQ multiplex PCR, yet TCRdb's version contains in-frame clones alone and is incomplete. The sample consists of tens of thousands of clones, approximately 86% of them appearing once. Germline V lookup: CDR1 MDHEN, CDR2 SYDVKM. J was trimmed by 4 bases and V by 10 bases; bases with no gene match: 7. This CDR3 comprises 14 residues. Whole-study findings and limits: Targeting of unmutated variant regions was reportedly seen in nearly half of spike-specific TCRs. Breadth and depth of Spike-specific TCRs rose after two AZD1222 doses.

This receptor was taken from an adult who received the AZD1222 COVID-19 vaccine. This material consisted of peripheral blood, taken 28 days after the second AZD1222 dose. The chain joins TRBV28 to TRBJ2-1; TRBD2 aligns across 10 bases. The CDR3 region has the DNA TGTGCCACCCTTACTAGCGGGACTTACAATGAGCAGTTCTTC. Protein product: CATLTSGTYNEQFF.